Sequencing of this T cell receptor beta chain was carried out in a study of shared T cell receptors in the human thymus. This CDR3 region has 18 residues. Germline values: CDR1 MDHEN, CDR2 SYDVKM. V was trimmed by 3 bases and J by 0 bases, leaving 20 bases between them. This clone has only a few counts. This table comes from immunoSEQ multiplex PCR, and its TCRdb copy is limited to in-frame clones, with some not included. The table lists some 720,000 clones, around 87% of them singletons. This sample also belongs to another study, concerning human thymus T cells. That investigation notes: Having surgery to correct congenital heart defects, healthy Finnish infants acted as the donors. Thymus was obtained from resections taken during corrective heart surgery. Apparent skewing of V and J gene usage characterized both thymic and blood repertoires. Related research found strongly overlapping thymic repertoires in unrelated individuals.

The receptor was isolated from a boy under three years old with a congenital heart defect. The rearrangement uses TRBV28 and TRBJ1-1; no definite D call. Sequenced input: thymocytes. CDR3 DNA: TGTGCCAGCAGTTTCGAGTTTCAGAGAGGTAGGATGAACACTGAAGCTTTCTTT. Translating gives CASSFEFQRGRMNTEAFF.